Listed here is a single TCR beta chain. Its cognate antigen has yet to be identified. Base-call qualities are not available, and no considerably larger clone is one nucleotide away. This sample stems from a study of blood T cell repertoires in COVID-19 (dated by TCRdb to about 2020). Describing the broader study: Collaborator samples came from the United States, Italy and Spain and covered acute and convalescent phases of COVID-19. The material from the prospective study consisted of cDNA or gDNA derived from T cells, B-cell-depleted T cells, or PBMCs. The dataset comprised deeply sampled blood TCRbeta repertoires from subjects exposed to, actively infected with, or recovered from COVID-19. The repertoires were released in a freely available public database meant as a resource for research on the immune response to SARS-CoV-2. Samples were obtained from the ongoing ImmuneRACE study (first 160 participants) and from 1,200 or so subjects provided by 6 global collaborators. Sample metadata almost always included a de-identified subject ID, COVID-19 status, age in years and sex. HLA class I and class II types, where available, came from metadata supplied by the sample provider rather than from assay-based typing. What the research found in general, with its limitations: The quantity of clinical and demographic metadata differed by source and by participant and was supplied without curation.

TCRbeta CDR3 regions were amplified from genomic DNA by means of the immunoSEQ Assay, a bias-controlled multiplex PCR. Turning to the authors' computational methods: Nucleated cell counts per sample were estimated from amplification of reference gene primers within the assay. To quantify the absolute abundance of each unique TCRbeta CDR3 rearrangement, sequence reads were collapsed and filtered. Productive Simpson clonality was computed per sample as the square root of Simpson's diversity index over productive rearrangements. Entries here come from immuneACCESS through TCRdb and include only in-frame sequences with V and J called. Some clones fail to appear in such tables; in the studies checked, an unresolved V gene covers under half of the shortfall, and the cause of the remainder is unknown. V, J and clone size are taken as reported in that table, and D and trimming were inferred from the DNA itself. This sample lists over 150,000 clones; approximately 80% were detected once. The top ten clonotypes cover 17% of the sample.

In the prospective study, participants were 18 to 89 years old, resided in 24 geographic areas of the United States, and were enrolled through a virtual design. Cohort assignment in the prospective study relied on participant-reported clinical history from a screening survey and a study questionnaire. For ImmuneRACE Cohort 3, a participant was defined as recovered based on two consecutive negative NP/OP PCR tests, clearance by a healthcare professional, or resolution of symptoms. In the prospective study, whole blood, serum and a nasopharyngeal or oropharyngeal swab were collected from each participant by mobile phlebotomists. Participants in the prospective study had the option to provide additional blood draws and questionnaires over a roughly 2-month period. Blood samples from the prospective study were shipped frozen or at room temperature prior to DNA extraction. The germline V gene (reference sequence) gives CDR1 as SEHNR and CDR2 as FQNEAQ. V loses 3 bases, J loses 2 bases, and the germline ends lie 10 bases apart. The CDR3 has 14 amino acids, counting the end cysteine and phenylalanine. Only the CDR3 region is kept as DNA, spanning 42 bases read in frame from base 1.

This TCR was sampled from a woman aged 45-65 years who had recovered from COVID-19. The sequence links TRBV7-9 to TRBJ1-1, with a weak D call of TRBD1 (5 bases match). The sample taken for sequencing was PBMCs or T cells enriched from blood (not recorded which). In nucleotides, the sequence is TGTGCCAGCAGCTTCGGGGGGATTAACACTGAAGCTTTCTTT. Its protein reads: CASSFGGINTEAFF.